This T cell receptor beta chain comes out of a study of Ad26.COV2.S vaccination and SARS-CoV-2 variants. Study-level background: Ad26.COV2.S given intramuscularly, once or twice 56 days apart.

This clone was observed a few times. What it binds is unknown. Germline CDR1 LGHNA, CDR2 YSLEER. The CDR3 runs 17 residues. V was clipped by 0 bases and J by 6 bases, with 21 bases between them. The protocol was immunoSEQ multiplex PCR, while the TCRdb copy is restricted to in-frame clones and leaves out a portion. Here the sample spans approximately 480,000 clones, roughly 87% being singletons. Broader study findings: Post-vaccination spike-specific CD8+ and CD4+ T cell responses reportedly had substantial breadth.

Specified treatment: about 20 received Ad26.COV2.S at low or high dose, single or two shots; about five received placebo; per-sample allocation not given. Day 63 following the first vaccine or placebo injection was when the samples were taken. The receptor was isolated from a person aged 18 to 65 who received the Ad26.COV2.S COVID-19 vaccine or a placebo. The chain carries TRBV4-3 and TRBJ2-7, with D perhaps TRBD1 (7 bases). This specimen consisted of peripheral blood, obtained in a trial of Ad26.COV2.S vaccine versus placebo. The CDR3 here is CASSQDLGQGGPLEQYF. CDR3 nucleotides: TGCGCCAGCAGCCAAGACCTGGGGCAGGGGGGACCCCTCGAGCAGTACTTC.